This T cell receptor (beta chain) was sequenced in a study of cytomegalovirus exposure and HLA in healthy donors. Clones were sequenced by immunoSEQ multiplex PCR, and TCRdb holds only the in-frame ones, with some missing. The sample has hundreds of thousands of clones, 85% to 90% seen once. For this clone: Antigen: not known.

From the 120-subject validation cohort, which was separate from the approximately 700-subject first cohort, the donors were drawn. Study-wide findings and caveats: Accounts indicate the classifier identified cytomegalovirus status with strong specificity and sensitivity. A few CMV-associated chains were confirmed in vitro to be specific for CMV antigens. In a later analysis, first-cohort TCR clusters were found to tend to co-occur in the 90 to 150 validation repertoires.

Material: PBMCs. This receptor was identified in a man aged 18 to 30 in good health and CMV-seronegative.

The CDR3 loop is CASSIGGVVSQYF. CDR3 sequence (DNA): TGTGCCAGTAGTATTGGCGGGGTTGTGTCGCAGTACTTC. V is TRBV19 and J is TRBJ2-7, with D perhaps TRBD2 (6 bases). The CDR3 totals 13 residues. The V gene lost 3 bases and the J gene lost 9 bases, with 15 bases spanning the gap. Germline-derived CDR1 and CDR2 are LNHDA and SQIVND (reference sequence).